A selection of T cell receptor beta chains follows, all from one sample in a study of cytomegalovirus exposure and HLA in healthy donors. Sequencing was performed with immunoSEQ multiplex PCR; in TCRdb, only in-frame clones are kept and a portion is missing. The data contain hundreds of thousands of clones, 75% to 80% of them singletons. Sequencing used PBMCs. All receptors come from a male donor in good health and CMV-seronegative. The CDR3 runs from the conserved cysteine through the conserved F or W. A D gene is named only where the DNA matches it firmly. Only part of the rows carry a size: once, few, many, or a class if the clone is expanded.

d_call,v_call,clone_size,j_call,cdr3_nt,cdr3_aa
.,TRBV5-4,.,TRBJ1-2,TGTGCCAGCAGCGCCTCGGACAGCAACTATGGCTACACCTTC,CASSASDSNYGYTF
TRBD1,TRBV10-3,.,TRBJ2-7,TGTGCCATCACTGGGACAGGGGATCGCGAGCAGTACTTC,CAITGTGDREQYF
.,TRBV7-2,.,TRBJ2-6,TGTGCCAGCAGCTTAAGAGGATCTGGGGCCAACGTCCTGACTTTC,CASSLRGSGANVLTF
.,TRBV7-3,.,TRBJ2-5,TGTGCCAGCAGCCCAACTGGAGGGGGCACAGGAGAGACCCAGTACTTC,CASSPTGGGTGETQYF
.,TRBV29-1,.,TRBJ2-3,TGCAGCGTTGAAAGAAGGAGGGGGCGGACAGATACGCAGTATTTT,CSVERRRGRTDTQYF
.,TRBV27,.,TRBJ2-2,TGTGCCAGCAGTTTCCCGACCGGGGAGCTGTTTTTT,CASSFPTGELFF
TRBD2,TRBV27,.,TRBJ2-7,TGTGCCAGCAGTCCCCAACCGCCGACTAGCGGGACCTACGAGCAGTACTTC,CASSPQPPTSGTYEQYF
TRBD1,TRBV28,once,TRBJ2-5,TGTGCCAGCAGCAGAGGACAGGGGGCAGGAGAGACCCAGTACTTC,CASSRGQGAGETQYF
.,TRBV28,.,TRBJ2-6,TGTGCCAGTAGAACAGGGTCCTCTGGGGCCAACGTCCTGACTTTC,CASRTGSSGANVLTF
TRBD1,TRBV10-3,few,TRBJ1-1,TGTGCCATCAGAGACGACAGGGTCACTGAAGCTTTCTTT,CAIRDDRVTEAFF
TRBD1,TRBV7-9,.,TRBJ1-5,TGTTCCAGCAGCTTAGTTTTCGGACAGGGGGCTCAGCCCCAGCATTTT,CSSSLVFGQGAQPQHF
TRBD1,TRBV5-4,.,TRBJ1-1,TGTGCCAGCAGACCGACAGGGGGCACTGAAGCTTTCTTT,CASRPTGGTEAFF
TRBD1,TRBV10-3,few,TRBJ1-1,TGTGCCATCAGTGGACAGGGCACTGAAGCTTTCTTT,CAISGQGTEAFF
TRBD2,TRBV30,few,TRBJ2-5,TGTGCCTGGAGCACGCGGCGGGGGGCGGGGGAGCAGTACTTC,CAWSTRRGAGEQYF
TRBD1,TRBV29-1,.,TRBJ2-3,TGCAGCGTTGAAGAGACAGGGTGGGGTACGCAGTATTTT,CSVEETGWGTQYF
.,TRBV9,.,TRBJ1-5,TGTGCCAGCAGCGTACTTGGCAATCAGCCCCAGCATTTT,CASSVLGNQPQHF
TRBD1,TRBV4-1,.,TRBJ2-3,TGCGCCAGCAGCACACGAATCCTTTGGGACAGGGTCACAGATACGCAGTATTTT,CASSTRILWDRVTDTQYF
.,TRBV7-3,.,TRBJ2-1,TGTGCCAGCAGCCTCGGCGGGCCCCTCAATGAGCAGTTCTTC,CASSLGGPLNEQFF
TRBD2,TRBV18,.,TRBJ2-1,TGTGCCAGCTCACCACGCGGGAGCTCCTACAATGAGCAGTTCTTC,CASSPRGSSYNEQFF
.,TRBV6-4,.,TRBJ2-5,TGTGCCAGCAGTGACTCGGCGGTCCAAGAGACCCAGTACTTC,CASSDSAVQETQYF
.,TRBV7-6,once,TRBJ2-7,TGTGCCAGCAGCTTAGGGCCGGGACAATTACTATACGAGCAGTACTTC,CASSLGPGQLLYEQYF
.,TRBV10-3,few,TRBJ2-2,TGTGCCATCAGTGATGAGCGAGGCACCGGGGAGCTGTTTTTT,CAISDERGTGELFF